This paragraph reports one TCR beta chain. It has no known antigen specificity. The sample holds no much larger clone one base away, and base qualities are not on file. These data belong to a study of cytomegalovirus exposure and HLA in healthy donors (TCRdb year 2017). Looking at the study overall: An earlier analysis of 550 to 700 of the donors reported about 290 Gb of sequence data and 100 million to 130 million unique TCR beta sequences from around 200 million T cells. To predict cytomegalovirus infection status, the study brought together high-throughput TCR immunosequencing, statistical association of individual TCRs with disease status, and machine learning. Among some 400 genotyped donors of the cohort, an average of roughly 230,000 unique TCR beta nucleotide sequences was sequenced per donor, of which 15% to 20% were non-productive. HLA typing covered class I and class II loci at four-digit resolution. The number of donors typed differed by locus, with about 629-640 for A, B, C, DRB1 and DQB1, around 500 for DQA1, about 610 for DPA1, and around 460 for DPB1. A later analysis re-examined previously published TCR beta repertoires from around 670 donors and added high-resolution HLA genotyping to investigate patterns of TCR occurrence. Alongside the repertoire data, information on donor age, sex, ethnicity and CMV serostatus was compiled. In the later analysis, no new phenotypic data were used to find candidate immune exposures; instead, reliance was placed on TCR beta sequences and their occurrence across donors. Because of strong linkage in the cohort, roughly five DR-DQ haplotypes were treated as single units for association and clustering. Every repertoire in the discovery cohort had been generated on one and the same sequencing platform. The T cell repertoires of several hundred subjects were profiled by immunosequencing and related to cytomegalovirus serostatus. Along with the approximately 650-subject first cohort, a separate validation cohort of over a hundred different subjects was used. An earlier analysis of more than 450 of the donors used high-throughput TCR beta sequencing to judge whether each TCR beta V gene segment behaved as functional or pseudogenic. About 300 gigabases of sequencing data and roughly 90 million unique TCR sequences were included in an early release covering 550 to 650 HLA-typed donors. The study was designed to test whether signatures of past pathogen exposure could be identified by cataloging public T cell receptors. Of the 398 genotyped donors, 65% to 90% were placed in the genetic ancestry cluster associated with self-reported Caucasian donors. Genome-wide SNP genotypes for about 65% of the 666 donors were used in a later genetic analysis, which treated that subset as a discovery cohort. Paper-wide results and their limitations: For the cohort, immune exposure information was limited to CMV serostatus. The 87-base-pair reads could not distinguish some IMGT-functional V segments, including TRBV6-2 and TRBV6-3, so those segments were excluded. A later analysis found that HLA-associated TCR beta chains were more clonally expanded and had lower generation probabilities than equally common non-associated chains. It was suggested by the authors that the approach could potentially be generalized to other disease states and immunological phenotypes. HLA typing was unavailable for some donors at each locus, so association tests used only the typed subset. Several of the top co-occurrence clusters appeared to be linked to parvovirus B19, influenza, CMV and Epstein-Barr virus, according to a later analysis. In vitro tests confirmed that a few of the cytomegalovirus-associated TCR beta chains recognize cytomegalovirus antigens. An earlier analysis of roughly 570 of the donors showed that most TCR beta V segments appeared in productive rearrangements either about 87% or about 30% of the time, which broadly matched IMGT annotations. A further reported finding was that TCR beta sequences accurately predicted the HLA-A and HLA-B alleles for most subjects in the first cohort. Strong co-occurrence of HLA alleles, especially DR and DQ, made assigning TCR associations to individual alleles difficult. A group of highly shared sequence variants was considered likely to be a technical artifact of the sequencing pipeline. A total of 150 to 200 TCR beta chains were listed by the study as associated with cytomegalovirus. Because counts were too low, fewer than 20 rarely observed V segments, including chromosome 9 orphons, were excluded from the earlier analysis of around 640 of the donors. Correlated functional status among segregating V segments might be attributable to linkage disequilibrium, but an unknown experimental factor could not be ruled out. Most CMV-associated TCR beta chains appeared to be HLA-restricted in a later analysis, and the HLA associations seemed to be driven largely by CMV exposure. While some public TCRs were present in many individuals, most TCR sequences turned up only very rarely across donors. According to a later analysis, TCR association rates differed among HLA loci, with DRB1 alleles showing the most associated TCRs and HLA-C alleles showing the fewest. In this cohort, only TCR beta chains were sequenced, and detectable features were limited by the absence of alpha or paired-chain data. In a later genetic analysis, a missense DCLRE1C variant was associated with V-gene and J-gene trimming of TCR beta chains, and the association was replicated in an independent cohort. In a later genetic analysis, fewer N-insertions in productive TCRs were reported among donors in an Asian-associated ancestry cluster than the roughly 700-donor mean. A later analysis associated 17,000 or so TCR beta sequences with specific HLA alleles at a false discovery rate of 0.05. Sequencing depth was assumed to be roughly uniform across donors in the presence/absence analyses, though that assumption may not hold. The classifier was reported to diagnose cytomegalovirus status with high specificity and sensitivity in both the original and validation cohorts.

Libraries were made using the immunoSEQ multiplex PCR assay. For the multiplex PCR, a mixture combining 60 forward primers for TCR Vbeta segments and 13 reverse primers for TCR Jbeta segments was used. The CDR3 region of rearranged TCR beta genes was amplified from genomic DNA by a multiplex PCR assay. On the Illumina HiSeq System, the amplified TCR beta libraries were sequenced as 87-base-pair reads. The paper's data handling went like this. Across the roughly 600 repertoires, a later analysis counted 80 million or so unique TCR beta chains, 9.5 million to 12 million of which were shared by at least two donors. Raw reads were error-corrected and collapsed into unique sequences with a nearest-neighbor algorithm that merged closely related sequences to remove PCR and sequencing errors. CDR3 sequences were aligned to IMGT reference sequences to assign V, D and J gene segments. For a sequence to be retained, at least a six-nucleotide match to both a V gene segment and a J gene segment was required. A rearrangement counted as productive if the CDR3 had no stop codons and remained in frame with V and J, and every other rearrangement counted as non-productive. Following IMGT convention, CDR3 was defined as the stretch from the second conserved V-encoded cysteine up to the conserved J-encoded phenylalanine. The earlier analysis of approximately 590 of the donors excluded any sequence lacking an unambiguous match to a single V gene segment. In an earlier analysis of several hundred of the donors, V segments were called functional above 56.7% productive rearrangements and were called segregating when the between-donor standard deviation exceeded 5%. A statistical classification framework was built for diagnosing cytomegalovirus status from the catalog of TCR beta chain sequences. In a later analysis, TCR nucleotide sequences were compared against IMGT/GENE-DB human TR gene sequences so that V and J genes could be assigned. A later analysis assigned CDR3 sequences and most-parsimonious VDJ recombination scenarios with the TCRdist pipeline. In a later analysis, each TCR beta chain was defined by its CDR3 amino acid sequence together with its V-gene family, and reads without a unique V-gene family were excluded. To address suspected cross-contamination and a sequencing artifact, a later analysis removed a few hundred highly shared, low-generation-probability nucleotide sequences. In a later analysis, a clonal expansion index for each public chain was calculated from normalized within-repertoire ranks of inferred template counts. Generation probabilities in a later analysis came from a VDJ recombination model fitted to out-of-frame rearrangements, and those results were checked against IGoR. A later analysis scored TCR-TCR, TCR-HLA and TCR-CMV co-occurrence with hypergeometric tests, applying a repertoire-size bias correction to TCR pairs. False discovery rates were estimated in a later analysis by permuting HLA or CMV assignments 20 times. A later analysis grouped co-occurring TCRs with DBSCAN, adding TCRdist sequence similarity when clustering within HLA-allele-positive subsets. Co-occurrence clustering excluded repertoires with fewer than 30,000 or more than 120,000 public chains, plus five with anomalous nucleotide sharing. TCRdb took this table from immuneACCESS and kept in-frame rearrangements with V and J called. Such tables lack part of the clones; where checked against another copy, unresolved V genes explain under half of the gap, and the rest is unexplained. V and J calls and clone size follow that table, whereas D and trimming were derived from the DNA. The sample contains 150,000 to 200,000 clones, around 78% of them found a single time. Around 14% of the sample lies in the top ten.

V is reduced by 3 bases and J by 1 base, leaving a spacing of 9 bases between them. Based on the germline V gene (reference sequence), the CDR1 and CDR2 sequences are GTSNPN and SVGIG. CDR3 length: 13 amino acids, cysteine to phenylalanine. Kept here is only the CDR3 DNA, which spans 39 bases and is read in frame from base 1. The cohort comprised around 690 healthy bone marrow donors. At the time of sampling, all cohort members were nominally healthy, though unrecorded immune exposures were likely present. The donor tested CMV seropositive and was one of the 289 seropositive cohort members. A peripheral blood sample was provided by each donor, and peripheral blood mononuclear cells were used for TCR beta sequencing. Genomic DNA was extracted from the blood cell samples with the Qiagen DNeasy Blood Extraction Kit.

Sequenced sample: PBMCs. The chain was built from TRBV30 and TRBJ2-5; the D gene identity is not certain. The receptor comes from a woman aged 25-40 years in good health and CMV-seropositive. The DNA reads as follows: TGTGCCTGGAGGGCCCCGGGCCAAGAGACCCAGTACTTC. Its amino acids are CAWRAPGQETQYF.